This TCR beta chain derives from a study of siplizumab effects on memory and regulatory T cells. Points from the study as a whole: It seemed that naive T cells were more diverse than memory cells and were major contributors to the alloresponse. Memory cells that were CD4+ and unstimulated gave rise to alloreactive sequences, which siplizumab significantly reduced.

Note on this clone: Its antigen is not identified.

V lost 0 bases, J lost 5 bases, and 11 bases stayed unmatched. Germline CDR1 is SGDLS and CDR2 is YYNGEE. The length of the CDR3 is 17 residues. TCRdb keeps only in-frame clones here, not all; method: immunoSEQ multiplex PCR. The sample yields 55,000 to 65,000 clones, around 98% seen once. This TCR came from a human donor in good health. The chain recombines TRBV9 with TRBJ2-1; TRBD2 agrees at 7 bases. Sequences were obtained from naive CD8+ T cells sorted from blood. CDR3 protein: CASSVAPQRGRDNEQFF. CDR3 nucleotides: TGTGCCAGCAGCGTAGCTCCCCAGCGGGGCCGAGACAATGAGCAGTTCTTC.